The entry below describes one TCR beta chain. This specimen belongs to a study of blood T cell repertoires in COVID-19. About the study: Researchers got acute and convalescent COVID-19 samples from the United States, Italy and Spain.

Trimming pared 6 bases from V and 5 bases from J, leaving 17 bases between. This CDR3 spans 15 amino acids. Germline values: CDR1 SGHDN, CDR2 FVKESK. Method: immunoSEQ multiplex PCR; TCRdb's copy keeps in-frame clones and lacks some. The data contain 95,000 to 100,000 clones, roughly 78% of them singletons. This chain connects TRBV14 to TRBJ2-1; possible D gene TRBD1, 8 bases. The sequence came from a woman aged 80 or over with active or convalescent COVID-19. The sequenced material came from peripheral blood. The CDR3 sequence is CASRVTGGVHNEQFF. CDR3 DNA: TGTGCCAGCAGGGTCACAGGGGGGGTTCACAATGAGCAGTTCTTC.